Listed here are 12 T cell receptor beta chains from one sample, sequenced in a study of blood T cells in healthy people across ages. With a J-beta primer mix and a sample-barcoded 5' primer, a second PCR ran roughly 6 to 12 cycles. One entry per CDR3 protein, called by TCRdb with MiXCR from the 5' RACE reads. The sample lists roughly 800,000 distinct CDR3 sequences; just under 25% were seen once. Separately, the same data were catalogued under a study of T cells of mothers and their children.

The sequenced material came from blood. These receptors were obtained from a boy aged 5 to 17 in good health.

The chain carries TRBV9 and TRBJ2-1, with D uncertain. The end of the DNA is better explained by TRBJ2-7, so the J call may be wrong. The CDR3 is 13 residues long. In germline, CDR1 is SGDLS, CDR2 YYNGEE. CDR3 protein: CASSVAPGYEQYF. In nucleotides, the CDR3 is TGTGCCAGCAGCGTAGCTCCGGGCTACGAGCAGTACTTC.

The chain recombines TRBV20-1 with TRBJ1-1; unclear D gene. The CDR3 loop spans 13 amino acids. Germline-derived CDR1 and CDR2 are DFQATT and SNEGSKA (reference sequence). Trimming took off 6 bases at V and 1 base at J, with 12 bases between the two ends. The CDR3 bases are TGCAGTGCGCCAGGACTGAAGAACACTGAAGCTTTCTTT. Translation gives CSAPGLKNTEAFF.

The chain employs TRBV12-3 or TRBV12-4 and TRBJ1-5; 7 nucleotides align to TRBD1. Germline trimming cut 5 bases from V and 9 bases from J; bases unmatched to any gene: 10. The CDR3 has 14 residues. As DNA, the CDR3 is TGTGCCAGCAGTCTCACAGGGGTTCATCGGCCCCAGCATTTT. Translating it yields CASSLTGVHRPQHF.

The chain recombines TRBV18 with TRBJ2-5, with 12 bases identical to TRBD2. TRBJ2-7 explains the end of the DNA better; the J call may be wrong. This CDR3 has 17 residues. Germline CDR1 is KGHSH and CDR2 is LQKENI. The CDR3 sequence is CASSPPTSGSITYEQYF. CDR3 in DNA: TGTGCCAGCTCACCACCGACTAGCGGGAGTATCACCTACGAGCAGTACTTC.

The chain combines TRBV2 with TRBJ2-1; D remains unclear. The DNA end is more similar to TRBJ2-5, so the J call may be wrong. The length of the CDR3 is 15 residues. The germline CDR1 and CDR2 sequences are SNHLY and FYNNEI. The DNA for the CDR3 is TGTGCCAGCAGTGAATGGCATCCCAGGTCGGAGACCCAGTACTTC. This sequence encodes CASSEWHPRSETQYF.

The CDR3 DNA follows: TGTGCCAGCAGCCCCTCGGAAAGGGGGGCCTACGAGCAGTACTTC. Translation gives CASSPSERGAYEQYF. V usage is TRBV7-9 and J usage is TRBJ2-7, with D perhaps being TRBD1 or TRBD2 (6 bases each). V lost 5 bases and J lost 2, with 16 bases in between. The CDR3 runs 15 residues. CDR1 and CDR2 from the germline V gene are SEHNR and FQNEAQ (reference sequence).

As regards this clonotype: The CDR3 does not close with the conserved phenylalanine or tryptophan, likely indicating a read error. The chain uses TRBV25-1 and TRBJ2-1; TRBD2 agrees at 8 bases. V dropped 2 bases and J dropped 7; count of bases not matched to a gene: 7. The CDR3 spans 15 residues. The germline gives CDR1 MGHDK, CDR2 SYGVNS. The CDR3 DNA reads as TGTGCCAGCAGTGAAGAAGCGGGAGATCGAAATGAGCAGTTCCTC. It is translated as CASSEEAGDRNEQFL.

This clonotype has only a few counts. The CDR3 coding sequence is TGTGCCAGCAGCCCGGACAGGGGCCTACAGCCCCAGCATTTT. Protein product: CASSPDRGLQPQHF. The V and J genes are TRBV12-3 or TRBV12-4 and TRBJ1-5; 9 bases map to TRBD1. The CDR3 spans 14 residues. J lost 7 bases, V lost 6 bases, and 7 bases had no gene match.

This clonotype was seen at least ten times. V gene TRBV20-1 combines with J gene TRBJ2-7; 7 positions match TRBD1. V lost 3 bases, J lost 1 base, and 0 bases stayed unmatched. The CDR3 spans 12 residues. Germline CDR1 DFQATT, CDR2 SNEGSKA (reference sequence). The CDR3 DNA is TGCAGTGCTAGGACAGGGTCCTACGAGCAGTACTTC. This gives the protein CSARTGSYEQYF.

V gene TRBV3-1 combines with J gene TRBJ2-5; D perhaps matches TRBD2 (5 bases). Germline CDR1 is LGHDT and CDR2 is YNNKEL (reference sequence). V was trimmed by 1 base and J by 5 bases, leaving 11 bases between them. This CDR3 comprises 14 residues. The CDR3 coding sequence is TGTGCCAGCAGCCAAGGCTACGGCGGGGAGACCCAGTACTTC. Residues: CASSQGYGGETQYF.

This rearrangement joins TRBV3-1 to TRBJ2-7, with 11 bases that match TRBD2. The germline V gene encodes CDR1 LGHDT and CDR2 YNNKEL (reference sequence). The ends lost 4 bases at V and 7 bases at J; junction bases unmatched: 9. The CDR3 contains 15 residues. CDR3: CASSLLTSGGKEQYF. CDR3 nucleotides: TGTGCCAGCAGCCTCCTTACTAGCGGGGGTAAAGAGCAGTACTTC.

The chain couples TRBV21-1 to TRBJ2-5. TRBV21-1 is a pseudogene segment. The CDR3 spans 15 residues. For the CDR3, the DNA is TGTGCCAGCAGCAAAGGTTACAGCGTTCAAGAGACCCAGTACTTC. This translates into CASSKGYSVQETQYF.